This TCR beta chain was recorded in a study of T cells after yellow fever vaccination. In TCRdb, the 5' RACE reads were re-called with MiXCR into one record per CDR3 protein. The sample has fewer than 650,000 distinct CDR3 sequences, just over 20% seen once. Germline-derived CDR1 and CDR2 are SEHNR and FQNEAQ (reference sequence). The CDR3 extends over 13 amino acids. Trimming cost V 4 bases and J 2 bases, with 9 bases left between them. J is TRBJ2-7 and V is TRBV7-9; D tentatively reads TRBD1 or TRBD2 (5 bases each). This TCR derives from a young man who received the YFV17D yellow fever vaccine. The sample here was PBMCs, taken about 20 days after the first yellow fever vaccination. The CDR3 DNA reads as TGTGCCAGCAGCTGGGGGAGTCCCTACGAGCAGTACTTC. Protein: CASSWGSPYEQYF.